This TCR beta chain was identified in a study of cytomegalovirus exposure and HLA in healthy donors. Across the whole study: An analysis done earlier identified almost 120 million unique TCR beta sequences from about 179 million T cells.

From germline, CDR1 is MDHEN and CDR2 SYDVKM. This CDR3 spans 13 amino acids. Trimming shortened V by 10 bases and J by 3 bases, and 13 bases separated the two germline ends. PCR amplification relied on 60 Vbeta primers (plus 13 Jbeta primers). The data were produced by immunoSEQ multiplex PCR, yet TCRdb's version contains in-frame clones alone and is incomplete. The sample records 140,000 to 150,000 clones, 80% being singletons. As concerns this clone: Its cognate antigen is unknown.

Study-wide results and caveats: An ancestry cluster, one associated with Asian ancestry, reportedly showed fewer N-insertions than the roughly 700-donor mean in a later analysis. Previous analysis showed most TCR beta V segments were productive about 90% or about 30% of the time. Researchers reported that three CMV-associated chains were confirmed in vitro as CMV antigen-specific.

The origin of this receptor is a man aged 40-55 years in good health and CMV-seronegative. The sequenced sample consisted of PBMCs. The chain joins TRBV28 to TRBJ1-3; D is possibly TRBD1 (5 bases). The CDR3 bases are TGTGCCATCAGAGGGGATCTTGGAAACACCATATATTTT. This translates into CAIRGDLGNTIYF.